This T cell receptor beta chain is from a study of T-cell reconstitution after alpha-beta-depleted transplantation in children. V dropped 6 bases and J dropped 10 bases, with 20 bases sitting between them. CDR3 length: 15 residues. Germline V CDR1 and CDR2: KGHDR, SFDVKD. TCRbeta library preparation incorporated unique molecular identifiers. From the PCR reads, TCRdb called clonotypes with MiXCR, one entry per CDR3 protein. The sample comprises some 640,000 distinct CDR3 sequences, 15% to 20% of which are singletons, and approximately 1% rests with the top ten. The chain combines TRBV24-1 with TRBJ2-2, with D unresolved. Specimen: PBMCs from the stem cell graft donor, collected from the stem cell graft. This receptor was identified in a human donor who donated a stem cell graft to a child with acute myeloid leukemia. CDR3 nucleotides: TGTGCCACCAGTTCCCCATTTGAGGATGCGGAGGAGCTGTTTTTT. This codes for CATSSPFEDAEELFF.